This entry concerns a single TCR beta chain. CDR3 length equals 13 residues. Trimming left V 4 bases short and J 0 bases short, with 7 bases between. CDR1 is DFQATT, CDR2 SNEGSKA, per germline (reference sequence). MiXCR was run by TCRdb on the RT-PCR reads, yielding one entry per CDR3 protein. The table has 650,000 to 800,000 distinct CDR3 sequences, 11% to 15% seen once. The chain employs TRBV20-1 and TRBJ2-1, with D maybe TRBD2 (5 bases). The sample was memory CD4+ T cells from blood. This clonotype originated in a female donor in good health, serving as a healthy control. This CDR3 is CSAKRSSYNEQFF. CDR3 in DNA: TGCAGTGCTAAGCGGAGCTCCTACAATGAGCAGTTCTTC.